Below, 2 T cell receptor beta chains from the same sample are listed, as sequenced in a study of control samples from healthy donors and cancer patients. The data were produced by immunoSEQ multiplex PCR, yet TCRdb's version contains in-frame clones alone and is incomplete. The sample has around 23,000 clones; approximately 85% are singletons. Sequenced input: PBMCs. All receptors come from a man in his 60s with head and neck cancer.

The rearrangement links TRBV18 to TRBJ2-3, with unresolved D. Germline V lookup: CDR1 KGHSH, CDR2 LQKENI. This CDR3 contains 15 residues. With 1 base removed from V and 0 bases from J, the gap between germline ends came to 8 bases. The CDR3 sequence is CASSPRRQSTDTQYF. CDR3 sequence (DNA): TGTGCCAGCTCACCACGCCGGCAGAGCACAGATACGCAGTATTTT.

J is TRBJ1-5 and V is TRBV27, with D hard to call. CDR1 and CDR2 from the germline V gene are MNHEY and SMNVEV (reference sequence). The CDR3 spans 13 residues. V lost 2 bases and J 7 bases, leaving 9 bases between the germline ends. The CDR3 DNA reads as TGTGCCAGCAGTTTAAGGTTAGACCAGCCCCAGCATTTT. Its protein product is CASSLRLDQPQHF.